This T cell receptor beta chain came from a study of T cell repertoires in cytomegalovirus infection. Study-level results: What dominated the ex vivo response were HLA-C-restricted CMV-specific TCR beta clonotypes.

The germline V gene has CDR1 SQVTM and CDR2 ANQGSEA. The CDR3 sequence is 16 residues long. V lost 4 bases and J lost 0; bases outside the gene matches: 6. TCRdb re-analysed the reads in MiXCR, keeping a single row per CDR3 protein. In the table there are approximately 240,000 distinct CDR3 sequences, approximately 13% of which are singletons. At least ten counts were recorded for this clonotype. Its antigen remains unknown. V gene TRBV29-1 combines with J gene TRBJ2-1; 10 nucleotides align to TRBD1. Sequencing used PBMCs. The receptor was isolated from a human donor in good health (CMV status not recorded). Some clones in this sample may be carry-over from other donors' samples. The CDR3 DNA is TGCAGCGTTGGTGCGACAGGGGGCATCTCCTACAATGAGCAGTTCTTC. Its protein is CSVGATGGISYNEQFF.